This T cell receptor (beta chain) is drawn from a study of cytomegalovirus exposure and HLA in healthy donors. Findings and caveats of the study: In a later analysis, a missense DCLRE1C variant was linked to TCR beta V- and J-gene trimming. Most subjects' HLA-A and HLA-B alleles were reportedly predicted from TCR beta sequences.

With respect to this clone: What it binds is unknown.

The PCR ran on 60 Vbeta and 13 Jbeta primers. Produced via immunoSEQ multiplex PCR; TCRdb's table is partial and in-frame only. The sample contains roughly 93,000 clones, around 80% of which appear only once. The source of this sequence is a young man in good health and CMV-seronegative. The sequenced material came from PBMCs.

CDR3 amino acids: CASTSGGRVQTQYF. CDR3 DNA sequence: TGTGCCAGCACTTCGGGGGGGCGCGTGCAGACCCAGTACTTC. The rearrangement links TRBV6-1 to TRBJ2-5; 8 nucleotides line up with TRBD2. Germline CDR1 MNHNS, CDR2 SASEGT. Losses at the gene ends were 7 bases for V and 6 bases for J; bases not matched to a gene: 10. The CDR3 consists of 14 residues.